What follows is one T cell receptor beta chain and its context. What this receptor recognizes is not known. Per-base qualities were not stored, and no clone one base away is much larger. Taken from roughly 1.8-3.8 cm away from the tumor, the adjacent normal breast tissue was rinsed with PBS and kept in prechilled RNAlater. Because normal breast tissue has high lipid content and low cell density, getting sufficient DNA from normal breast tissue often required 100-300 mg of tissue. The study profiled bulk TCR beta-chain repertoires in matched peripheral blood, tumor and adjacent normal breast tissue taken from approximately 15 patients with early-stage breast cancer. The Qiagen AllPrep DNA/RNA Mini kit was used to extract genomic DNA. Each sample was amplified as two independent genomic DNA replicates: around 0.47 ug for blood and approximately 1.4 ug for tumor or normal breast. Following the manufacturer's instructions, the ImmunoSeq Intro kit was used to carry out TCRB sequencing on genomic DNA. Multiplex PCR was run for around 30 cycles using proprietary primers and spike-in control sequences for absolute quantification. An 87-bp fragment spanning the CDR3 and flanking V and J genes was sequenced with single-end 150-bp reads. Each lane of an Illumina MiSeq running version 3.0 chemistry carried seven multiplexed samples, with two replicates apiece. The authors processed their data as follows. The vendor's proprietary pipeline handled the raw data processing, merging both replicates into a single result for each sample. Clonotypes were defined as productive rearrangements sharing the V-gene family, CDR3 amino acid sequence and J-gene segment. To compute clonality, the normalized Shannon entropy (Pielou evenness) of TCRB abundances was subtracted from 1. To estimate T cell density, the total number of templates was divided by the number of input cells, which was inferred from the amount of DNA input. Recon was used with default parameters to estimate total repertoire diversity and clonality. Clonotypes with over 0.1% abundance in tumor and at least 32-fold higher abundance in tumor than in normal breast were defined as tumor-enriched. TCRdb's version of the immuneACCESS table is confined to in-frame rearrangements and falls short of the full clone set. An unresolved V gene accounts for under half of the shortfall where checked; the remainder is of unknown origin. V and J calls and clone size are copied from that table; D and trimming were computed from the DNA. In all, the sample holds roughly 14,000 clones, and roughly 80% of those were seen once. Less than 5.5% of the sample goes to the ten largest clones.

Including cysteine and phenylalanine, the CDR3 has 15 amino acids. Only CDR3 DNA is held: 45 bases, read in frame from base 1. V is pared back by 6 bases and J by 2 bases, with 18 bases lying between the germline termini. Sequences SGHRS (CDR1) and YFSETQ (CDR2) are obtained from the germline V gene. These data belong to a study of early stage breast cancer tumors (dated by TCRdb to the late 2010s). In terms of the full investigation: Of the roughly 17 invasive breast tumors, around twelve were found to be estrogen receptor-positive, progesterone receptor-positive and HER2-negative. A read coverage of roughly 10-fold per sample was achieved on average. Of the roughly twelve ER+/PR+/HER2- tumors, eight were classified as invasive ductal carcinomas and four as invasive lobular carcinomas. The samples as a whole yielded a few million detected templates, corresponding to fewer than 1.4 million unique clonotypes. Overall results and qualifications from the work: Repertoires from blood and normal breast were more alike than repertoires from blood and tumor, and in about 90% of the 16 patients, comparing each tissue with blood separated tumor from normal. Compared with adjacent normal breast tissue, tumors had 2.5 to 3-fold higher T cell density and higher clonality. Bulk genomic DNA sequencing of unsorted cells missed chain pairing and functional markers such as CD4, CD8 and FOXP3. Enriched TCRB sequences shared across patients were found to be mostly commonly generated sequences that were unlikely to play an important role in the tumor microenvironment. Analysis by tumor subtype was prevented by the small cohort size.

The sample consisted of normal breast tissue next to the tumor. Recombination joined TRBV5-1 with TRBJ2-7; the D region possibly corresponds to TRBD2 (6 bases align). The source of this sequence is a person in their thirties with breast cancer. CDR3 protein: CASTPGNSGTYEQYF. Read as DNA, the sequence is TGCGCCAGCACCCCTGGTAATAGCGGAACCTACGAGCAGTACTTC.